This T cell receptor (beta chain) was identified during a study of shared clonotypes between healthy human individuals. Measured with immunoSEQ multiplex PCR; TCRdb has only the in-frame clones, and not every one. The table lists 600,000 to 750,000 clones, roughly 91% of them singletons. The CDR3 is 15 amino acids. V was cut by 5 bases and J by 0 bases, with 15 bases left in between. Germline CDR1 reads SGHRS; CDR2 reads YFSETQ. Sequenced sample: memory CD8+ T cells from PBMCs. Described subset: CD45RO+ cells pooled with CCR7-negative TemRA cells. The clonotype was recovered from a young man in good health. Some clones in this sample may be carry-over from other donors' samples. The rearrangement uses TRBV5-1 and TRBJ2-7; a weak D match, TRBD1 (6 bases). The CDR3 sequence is CASRFRQESSYEQYF. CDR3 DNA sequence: TGCGCCAGCAGGTTCAGACAGGAGAGCTCCTACGAGCAGTACTTC.